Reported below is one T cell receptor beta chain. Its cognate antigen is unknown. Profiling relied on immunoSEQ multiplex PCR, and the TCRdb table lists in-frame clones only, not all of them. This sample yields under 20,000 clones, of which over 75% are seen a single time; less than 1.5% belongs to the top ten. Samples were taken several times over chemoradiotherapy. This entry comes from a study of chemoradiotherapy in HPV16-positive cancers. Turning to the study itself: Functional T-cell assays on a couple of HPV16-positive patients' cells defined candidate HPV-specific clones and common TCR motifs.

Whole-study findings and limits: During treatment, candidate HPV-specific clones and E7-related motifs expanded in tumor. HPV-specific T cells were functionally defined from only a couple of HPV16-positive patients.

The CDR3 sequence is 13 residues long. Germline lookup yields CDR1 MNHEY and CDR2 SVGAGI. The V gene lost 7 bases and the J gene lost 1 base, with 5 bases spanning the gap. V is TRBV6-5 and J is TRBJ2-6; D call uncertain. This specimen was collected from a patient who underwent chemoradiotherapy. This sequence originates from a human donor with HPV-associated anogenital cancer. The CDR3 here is CASTRSGANVLTF. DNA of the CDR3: TGTGCCAGCACAAGGTCTGGGGCCAACGTCCTGACTTTC.